The sequence of this T cell receptor (beta chain) was determined in a study of molecular identifiers for immune sequencing clone quantification. TCRdb independently ran MiXCR on the PCR reads; one entry per CDR3 protein. The table includes approximately 590,000 distinct CDR3 sequences, around 25% detected once. The sample consisted of naive CD8+ T cells from blood, with Jurkat cell RNA spiked in. Subset denoted: FACS-sorted CD8+CD4-CCR7+CD45RA+ naive T cells. This clonotype was sampled from a human donor in good health. Some libraries in this study had Jurkat cell RNA spiked in.

CDR3 in amino acids: CASSYSYQGAYEQYF. CDR3 in DNA: TGTGCCAGCAGTTACTCGTATCAGGGGGCCTACGAGCAGTACTTC. The chain is built from TRBV6-5 and TRBJ2-7; 7 bases agree with TRBD1. With V trimmed by 0 bases and J by 2 bases, 4 bases remained unmatched. The germline gives CDR1 MNHEY, CDR2 SVGAGI. This CDR3 spans 15 amino acids.